This T cell receptor beta chain was identified in a study of beta chain features in type 1 diabetes. The overall study: No age, gender or cell yield differences were seen between patients and healthy donors.

Points on this clone: Antigen: not known.

Investigators reverse transcribed all isolated RNA, so they sequenced expressed TCRB transcripts. The assay was immunoSEQ multiplex PCR, and TCRdb's table has in-frame clones only and misses some. The sample has some 360,000 clones; around 10% are singletons. Donors underwent one heparinised blood draw, around 100 mL on average. Staining for CD45RO/CCR7/CD25/CD127/CD95/CD27 allowed sorting of CD4+ naive, central memory, regulatory and stem cell-like memory cells. The study, taken as a whole, reports: An over-representation of cells with high TCR expression could result from cDNA sequencing. Researchers report that Type 1 diabetes patients had moderately but significantly shorter TCRB CDR3s across all four CD4+ subsets.

CDR1 and CDR2 from the germline V gene are SGDLS and YYNGEE. The CDR3 sequence is 14 residues long. V dropped 1 base and J dropped 4 bases, with 11 bases sitting between them. The sequence was collected from a man aged 30-40 years with type 1 diabetes. V usage is TRBV9 and J usage is TRBJ1-1; no clear D. Sequencing used central memory CD4+ T cells from blood. CDR3 loop: CASSVSGLGTEAFF. In nucleotides, the CDR3 is TGTGCCAGCAGCGTATCGGGGTTGGGCACTGAAGCTTTCTTT.